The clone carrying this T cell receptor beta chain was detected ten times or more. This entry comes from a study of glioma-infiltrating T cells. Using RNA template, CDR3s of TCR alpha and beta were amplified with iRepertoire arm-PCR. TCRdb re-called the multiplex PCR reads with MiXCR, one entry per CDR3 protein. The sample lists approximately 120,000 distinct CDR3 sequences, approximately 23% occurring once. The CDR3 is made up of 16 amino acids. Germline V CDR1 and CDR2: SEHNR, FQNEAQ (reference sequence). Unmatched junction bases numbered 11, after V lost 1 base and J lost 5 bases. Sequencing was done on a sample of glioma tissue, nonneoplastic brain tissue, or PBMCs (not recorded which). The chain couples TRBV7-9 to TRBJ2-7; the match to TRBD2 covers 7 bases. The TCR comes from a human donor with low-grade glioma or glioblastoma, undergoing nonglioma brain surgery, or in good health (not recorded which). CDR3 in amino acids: CASSLVLAAIRDEQYF. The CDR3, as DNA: TGTGCCAGCAGCTTAGTTCTAGCGGCGATTCGGGACGAGCAGTACTTC.